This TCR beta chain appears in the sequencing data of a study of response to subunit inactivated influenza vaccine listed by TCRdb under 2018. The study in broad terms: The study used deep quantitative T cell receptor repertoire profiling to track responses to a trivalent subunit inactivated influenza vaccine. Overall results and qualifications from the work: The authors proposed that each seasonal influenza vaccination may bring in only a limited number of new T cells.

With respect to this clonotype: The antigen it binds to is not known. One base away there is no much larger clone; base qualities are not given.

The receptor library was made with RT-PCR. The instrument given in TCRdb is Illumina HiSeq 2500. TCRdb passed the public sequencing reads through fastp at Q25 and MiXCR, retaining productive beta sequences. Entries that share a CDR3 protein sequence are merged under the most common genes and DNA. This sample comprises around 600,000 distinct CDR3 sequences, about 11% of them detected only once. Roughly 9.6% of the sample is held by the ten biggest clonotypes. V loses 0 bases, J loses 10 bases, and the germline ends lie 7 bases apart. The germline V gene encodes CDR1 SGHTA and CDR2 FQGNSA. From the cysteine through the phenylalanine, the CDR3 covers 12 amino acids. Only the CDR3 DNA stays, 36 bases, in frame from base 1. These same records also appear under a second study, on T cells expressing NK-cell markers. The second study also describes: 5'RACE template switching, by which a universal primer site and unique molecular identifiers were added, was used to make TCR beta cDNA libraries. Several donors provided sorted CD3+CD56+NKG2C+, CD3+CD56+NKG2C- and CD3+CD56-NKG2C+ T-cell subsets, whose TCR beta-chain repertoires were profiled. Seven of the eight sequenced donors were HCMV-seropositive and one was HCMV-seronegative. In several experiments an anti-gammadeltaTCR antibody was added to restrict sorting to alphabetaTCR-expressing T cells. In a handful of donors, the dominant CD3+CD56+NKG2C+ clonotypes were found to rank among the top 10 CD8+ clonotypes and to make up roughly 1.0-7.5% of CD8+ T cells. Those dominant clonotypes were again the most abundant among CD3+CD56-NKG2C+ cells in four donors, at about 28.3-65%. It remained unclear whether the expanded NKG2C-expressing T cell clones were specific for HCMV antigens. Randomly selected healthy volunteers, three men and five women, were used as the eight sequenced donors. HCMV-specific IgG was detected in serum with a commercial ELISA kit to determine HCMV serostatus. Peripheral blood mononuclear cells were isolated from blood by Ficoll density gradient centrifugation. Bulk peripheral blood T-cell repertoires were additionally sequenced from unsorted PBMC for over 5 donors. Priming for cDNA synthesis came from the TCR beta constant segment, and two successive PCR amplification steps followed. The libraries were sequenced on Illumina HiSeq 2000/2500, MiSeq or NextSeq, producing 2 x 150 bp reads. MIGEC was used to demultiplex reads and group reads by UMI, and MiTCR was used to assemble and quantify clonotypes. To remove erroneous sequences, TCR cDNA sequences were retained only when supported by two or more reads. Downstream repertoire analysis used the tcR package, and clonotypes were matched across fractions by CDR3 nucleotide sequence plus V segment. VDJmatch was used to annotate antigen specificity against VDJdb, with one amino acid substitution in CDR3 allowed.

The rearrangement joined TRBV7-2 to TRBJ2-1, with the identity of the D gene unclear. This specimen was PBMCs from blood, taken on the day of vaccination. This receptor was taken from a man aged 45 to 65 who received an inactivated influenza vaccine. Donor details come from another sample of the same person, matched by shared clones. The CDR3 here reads CASSLAFFEQFF. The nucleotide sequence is TGTGCCAGCAGCTTAGCGTTTTTCGAGCAGTTCTTC.